This T cell receptor (beta chain) appears in the sequencing data of a study of cytomegalovirus exposure and HLA in healthy donors. Points from the study as a whole: The availability of immune exposure information extended only to CMV serostatus. 16,951 TCR beta sequences were associated with HLA alleles at 0.05 false discovery rate in a later analysis.

As concerns this clone: What it recognizes is unknown.

The donors were healthy bone marrow donors. Donors sampled were nominally healthy, though unrecorded immune exposures were likely. Primers: 60 Vbeta forward and 13 Jbeta reverse. The table came from immunoSEQ multiplex PCR; TCRdb's copy has only in-frame clones and leaves some out. The sample includes 80,000 to 100,000 clones, over 75% of them seen just once. The CDR3 consists of 15 residues. V was trimmed by 7 bases and J by 1 base, leaving 16 bases between them. The V gene's germline CDR1 is MNHEY and CDR2 SVGAGI. This TCR came from a female donor in good health and CMV-seropositive. This rearrangement joins TRBV6-5 to TRBJ1-1; D unresolved. Sequenced: PBMCs. The CDR3 nucleotides are TGTGCCAGCACCACCCTGGGAGGCCCGAACACTGAAGCTTTCTTT. Its protein is CASTTLGGPNTEAFF.